This T cell receptor beta chain was captured in a study of CDR3 diversity in severe acne. V was clipped by 2 bases and J by 9 bases; unmatched bases: 13. The CDR3 length is 16 residues. CDR1 is SGHDN, CDR2 FVKESK, per germline. MiXCR, run by TCRdb on the PCR reads, gives a single entry per CDR3 protein. This sample has approximately 77,000 distinct CDR3 sequences, with under 55% found just once. Sequenced: blood. The source of this sequence is a male donor with severe acne vulgaris. The chain links TRBV14 to TRBJ1-5; 7 nucleotides align to TRBD1. The CDR3 nucleotides are TGTGCCAGCAGCCAAACCGGGACAGCGGGGTATGGGCCCCAGCATTTT. Translating it yields CASSQTGTAGYGPQHF.